This T cell receptor (beta chain) was sequenced during a study of identical twins. Study-level results: Models underestimated out-of-frame TCR alpha sharing in monozygotic twins.

The donor group consisted entirely of healthy Caucasians. This clonotype was seen a few times. The antigen is unknown. V lost 5 bases to trimming and J lost 3 bases, with 21 bases between them. CDR1 and CDR2 from the germline V gene are DFQATT and SNEGSKA (reference sequence). This CDR3 region has 16 residues. TCRdb recomputed calls from the 5' RACE reads with MiXCR, one row per CDR3 protein. Here the sample spans 1.5 million to 2 million distinct CDR3 sequences, roughly 35% being singletons. The sequencing sample was made of cord blood. This receptor was taken from a newborn girl in good health. The chain is built from TRBV20-1 and TRBJ2-3, with D possibly matching TRBD2 (7 bases). This chain's CDR3 is CSAPKGGGAMTDTQYF. The DNA of the CDR3 is TGCAGTGCTCCCAAGGGAGGGGGGGCTATGACAGATACGCAGTATTTT.